The 6 T cell receptor beta chains presented below share a single source sample, sequenced in a study of TIL therapy for anti-PD-1-resistant metastatic lung cancer. Noted time point: pre-treatment sample, taken before nivolumab and TIL therapy. Tumor tissue came from excised metastases, mostly pleural nodules or supraclavicular lymph nodes. Sequencing used immunoSEQ v3. The table came from immunoSEQ multiplex PCR; TCRdb's copy has only in-frame clones and leaves some out. The profile shows some 7,600 clones, roughly 74% of them singletons. This sample comprised tumor tissue, obtained at baseline. These receptors came from a person aged 25-85 years with non-small cell lung cancer.

The genes are TRBV4-1 and TRBJ2-5, with D unresolved. Germline V lookup: CDR1 MGHRA, CDR2 YSYEKL. The CDR3 sequence is 15 residues long. V lost 1 base, J lost 5 bases, and 14 bases lay in between. The CDR3 loop reads CASSQARPDGETQYF. CDR3 coding DNA: TGCGCCAGCAGCCAAGCCCGCCCCGATGGGGAGACCCAGTACTTC.

The chain recombines TRBV19 with TRBJ1-1, with 8 bases fitting TRBD1. Germline V gene sequence: CDR1 LNHDA, CDR2 SQIVND (reference sequence). Germline trimming cut 4 bases from V and 0 bases from J; bases unmatched to any gene: 1. The CDR3 length is 14 residues. In DNA form, the CDR3 reads TGTGCCAGTAGTAGGGGACAGGTGAACACTGAAGCTTTCTTT. It specifies CASSRGQVNTEAFF.

This clone is deemed medium-sized. This sequence joins TRBV27 and TRBJ2-1; D is uncertain. The CDR3 extends over 11 amino acids. Germline V gives CDR1 MNHEY, CDR2 SMNVEV (reference sequence). The V and J ends lost 6 bases and 4 bases respectively, with 4 bases between them. CDR3 DNA sequence: TGTGCCAGCAGCGCATACAATGAGCAGTTCTTC. Its protein is CASSAYNEQFF.

The rearrangement links TRBV7-6 to TRBJ2-1; 11 nucleotides agree with TRBD2. Trimming cost V 2 bases and J 4 bases; bases outside gene matches: 7. The CDR3 is made up of 17 amino acids. Per germline, CDR1 SGHVS and CDR2 FNYEAQ. DNA of the CDR3: TGTGCCAGCAGCTTACTAGCGGGAGGCTCTGCGTACAATGAGCAGTTCTTC. Its translation: CASSLLAGGSAYNEQFF. Filled out from reference TRBV7-6 and TRBJ2-1, the complete variable domain reads GAGVSQSPRYKVTKRGQDVALRCDPISGHVSLYWYRQALGQGPEFLTYFNYEAQQDKSGLPNDRFSAERPEGSISTLTIQRTEQRDSAMYRCASSLLAGGSAYNEQFFGPGTRLTVL.

V and J are TRBV6-1 and TRBJ2-6; no clear D. The ends were cut back, 7 bases at V and 2 bases at J, with 9 bases in the middle. The germline CDR1 and CDR2 sequences are MNHNS and SASEGT. This CDR3 contains 14 residues. For the CDR3, the DNA is TGTGCCAGCACGCCGTCCGCTGGGGCCAACGTCCTGACTTTC. Residues: CASTPSAGANVLTF.

The CDR3, as DNA: TGCGCCAGCAGTACTGGGACACCAACCTTAAACATTCAGTACTTC. Residues: CASSTGTPTLNIQYF. J is TRBJ2-4 and V is TRBV5-1; possibly TRBD1 for D (6 bases). With 5 bases removed from V and 6 bases from J, the gap between germline ends came to 18 bases. This CDR3 contains 15 residues. Germline loops: CDR1 SGHRS, CDR2 YFSETQ.